A single sample is the source of the 29 T cell receptor beta chains below, sequenced in a study of Ad26.COV2.S vaccination and SARS-CoV-2 variants. Described treatment: 19 received Ad26.COV2.S at low or high dose, single or two shots; several received placebo; per-sample allocation not given. The samples were gathered on day 63 after the first injection of vaccine or placebo. Profiling relied on immunoSEQ multiplex PCR, and the TCRdb table lists in-frame clones only, not all of them. This table has 380,000 or so clones, roughly four fifths appearing once. The source was peripheral blood, collected in a trial of Ad26.COV2.S vaccine versus placebo. These receptors came from a person aged 18-65 years who received the Ad26.COV2.S COVID-19 vaccine or a placebo.

In this sample, this clone turned up a few times. The V gene is TRBV7-9, the J gene TRBJ1-6; no firm D call. The V end was cut by 5 bases, the J end by 8 bases, with 10 bases between. CDR1 is SEHNR, CDR2 FQNEAQ, per germline (reference sequence). This CDR3 comprises 13 residues. CDR3 loop: CASSHGRDSPLHF. The DNA for the CDR3 is TGTGCCAGCAGCCACGGCCGCGATTCACCCCTCCACTTT. The full variable domain, rest sourced from reference TRBV7-9 and TRBJ1-6, is DTGVSQNPRHKITKRGQNVTFRCDPISEHNRLYWYRQTLGQGPEFLTYFQNEAQLEKSRLLSDRFSAERPKGSFSTLEIQRTEQGDSAMYLCASSHGRDSPLHFGNGTRLTVT.

The rearrangement uses TRBV27 and TRBJ1-1; D not certain. The V end lost 3 bases, the J end lost 4 bases, and 9 bases lay between the germline ends. Germline assignment: CDR1 MNHEY and CDR2 SMNVEV (reference sequence). The CDR3 contains 13 residues. In nucleotides, the CDR3 is TGTGCCAGCAGTTTCGGAGGTCCCACTGAAGCTTTCTTT. Translated: CASSFGGPTEAFF.

V and J are TRBV19 and TRBJ1-2; a possible D gene is TRBD1 (6 bases). This CDR3 is built from 13 residues. V was clipped by 5 bases and J by 8 bases, with 15 bases between them. Germline V gives CDR1 LNHDA, CDR2 SQIVND (reference sequence). The CDR3 is CASSVQGIGGYTF. Here the CDR3 DNA reads TGTGCCAGTAGTGTCCAGGGGATCGGGGGCTACACCTTC.

This chain connects TRBV19 to TRBJ2-3, with D possibly TRBD2 on 6 matching bases. Looked up from germline, CDR1 is LNHDA and CDR2 is SQIVND (reference sequence). Trimming shortened V by 5 bases and J by 0 bases, and 9 bases separated the two germline ends. This CDR3 contains 14 residues. For the CDR3, the DNA is TGTGCCAGTAGTGTTAGCGGAAGCACAGATACGCAGTATTTT. Encoded protein: CASSVSGSTDTQYF. The full variable domain, its missing parts supplied by reference TRBV19 and TRBJ2-3, is DGGITQSPKYLFRKEGQNVTLSCEQNLNHDAMYWYRQDPGQGLRLIYYSQIVNDFQKGDIAEGYSVSREKKESFPLTVTSAQKNPTAFYLCASSVSGSTDTQYFGPGTRLTVL.

V gene TRBV19 combines with J gene TRBJ1-3, with 10 bases fitting TRBD1. V lost 3 bases and J lost 0; bases outside the gene matches: 5. This CDR3 region has 17 residues. The germline gives CDR1 LNHDA, CDR2 SQIVND (reference sequence). CDR3 nucleotides: TGTGCCAGTAGTATTCCGGGACAGGGGAGCTCTGGAAACACCATATATTTT. Translation: CASSIPGQGSSGNTIYF. Complete variable domain (other parts from reference TRBV19 and TRBJ1-3): DGGITQSPKYLFRKEGQNVTLSCEQNLNHDAMYWYRQDPGQGLRLIYYSQIVNDFQKGDIAEGYSVSREKKESFPLTVTSAQKNPTAFYLCASSIPGQGSSGNTIYFGEGSWLTVV.

The gene calls are TRBV12-3 or TRBV12-4 and TRBJ2-7, with a weak D call TRBD1 (5 bases). The CDR3 covers 11 residues. V lost 3 bases, J lost 13 bases, and 13 bases lay in between. DNA for the CDR3: TGTGCCAGCAGTTTGGGGCGCGCCCTCTACTTC. It translates to CASSLGRALYF.

The V gene is TRBV12-3 or TRBV12-4, the J gene TRBJ1-2; D is perhaps TRBD1 (5 bases). The CDR3 has 12 residues. The germline V and J ends were trimmed by 6 bases and 5 bases, with 10 bases remaining between them. This CDR3 is CASRSGHYGYTF. CDR3 DNA sequence: TGTGCCAGCAGATCAGGGCATTATGGCTACACCTTC.

This chain connects TRBV4-3 to TRBJ1-1, with D perhaps matching TRBD1 (5 bases). Trimming cost V 0 bases and J 2 bases, with 13 bases left between them. The CDR3 length is 16 residues. Germline lookup yields CDR1 LGHNA and CDR2 YSLEER. The CDR3 nucleotides read TGCGCCAGCAGCCAAGATATCAACAGGAAAAACACTGAAGCTTTCTTT. It encodes CASSQDINRKNTEAFF.

This chain connects TRBV6-2 or TRBV6-3 to TRBJ2-2; tentatively, D is TRBD2 (5 bases). This CDR3 contains 14 residues. The V end lost 7 bases, the J end lost 5 bases, and 14 bases lay between the germline ends. Germline loops: CDR1 MNHEY, CDR2 SVGEGT. CDR3 coding DNA: TGTGCCAGCACCCCAGGCTCGGGGACCGGGGAGCTGTTTTTT. It translates to CASTPGSGTGELFF.

V and J are TRBV13 and TRBJ2-1, with 9 bases aligning to TRBD1. This CDR3 spans 15 amino acids. The germline V gene has CDR1 PRHDT and CDR2 FYEKMQ (reference sequence). Unmatched junction bases numbered 3, after V lost 1 base and J lost 5 bases. The chain's CDR3 is CASSLDRTGDNEQFF. Written as DNA, the CDR3 is TGTGCCAGCAGCTTAGACAGGACAGGGGACAATGAGCAGTTCTTC.

The chain is built from TRBV2 and TRBJ1-4; D is unresolved. In germline, CDR1 is SNHLY, CDR2 FYNNEI. The CDR3 sequence is 17 residues long. V lost 6 bases and J lost 0, with 17 bases in between. CDR3 loop: CASRWFSGSSTNEKLFF. CDR3 nucleotide sequence: TGTGCCAGCAGGTGGTTTTCAGGCTCGTCAACTAATGAAAAACTGTTTTTT.

This clone was seen a handful of times. This chain links TRBV30 with TRBJ1-6; D not resolved. V gave up 0 bases and J gave up 7 bases, with 10 bases separating them. The germline V gene encodes CDR1 GTSNPN and CDR2 SVGIG (reference sequence). The CDR3 totals 14 residues. In DNA, the CDR3 is TGTGCCTGGAGTGTACTAAATGGAAATTCACCCCTCCACTTT. Its protein is CAWSVLNGNSPLHF.

Of note for this clone: Other DNA sequences in this sample translate to the same CDR3. The chain employs TRBV15 and TRBJ2-3; D remains ambiguous. Per the germline V gene, CDR1 is LNHNV and CDR2 is YYDKDF (reference sequence). The CDR3 consists of 14 residues. Trimming stripped 0 bases from V and 1 base from J, with 5 bases between. CDR3 sequence: CATSRDQGTDTQYF. As DNA, the CDR3 is TGTGCCACCAGCAGAGATCAGGGCACAGATACGCAGTATTTT. Complete variable domain (other parts from reference TRBV15 and TRBJ2-3): DAMVIQNPRYQVTQFGKPVTLSCSQTLNHNVMYWYQQKSSQAPKLLFHYYDKDFNNEADTPDNFQSRRPNTSFCFLDIRSPGLGDTAMYLCATSRDQGTDTQYFGPGTRLTVL.

The J gene is TRBJ2-1, the V gene TRBV29-1, with 11 bases identical to TRBD2. With 6 bases clipped from V and 6 bases from J, the junction kept 10 bases outside the gene matches. The CDR3 runs to 15 residues. Germline lookup yields CDR1 SQVTM and CDR2 ANQGSEA. As DNA, the CDR3 is TGCAGCGTGGACGGCCTAGCGGGAGGAGGCAATGAGCAGTTCTTC. Translating it yields CSVDGLAGGGNEQFF.

V is TRBV3-1 (or the pseudogene TRBV3-2) and J is TRBJ1-5; D not resolved. The germline CDR1 and CDR2 sequences are LGHDT and YNNKEL (reference sequence). This CDR3 is built from 16 residues. Trimming shortened V by 0 bases and J by 4 bases, and 13 bases separated the two germline ends. The DNA for the CDR3 is TGTGCCAGCAGCCAAGATATCATCCCCCGTAATCAGCCCCAGCATTTT. Protein: CASSQDIIPRNQPQHF.

This clone has just one count. V and J are TRBV5-1 and TRBJ1-4; D is possibly TRBD1 (6 bases). Germline V gene sequence: CDR1 SGHRS, CDR2 YFSETQ. V was cut by 6 bases and J by 7 bases, with 19 bases left in between. This CDR3 spans 15 amino acids. The DNA of the CDR3 is TGCGCCAGCACGCTCCTTTCAGGGGCCGGTGAAAAACTGTTTTTT. Translation gives CASTLLSGAGEKLFF. Full variable domain (outside the CDR3, taken from reference TRBV5-1 and TRBJ1-4): KAGVTQTPRYLIKTRGQQVTLSCSPISGHRSVSWYQQTPGQGLQFLFEYFSETQRNKGNFPGRFSGRQFSNSRSEMNVSTLELGDSALYLCASTLLSGAGEKLFFGSGTQLSVL.

V usage is TRBV27 and J usage is TRBJ1-6, with TRBD1 identical over 7 bases. The V gene's germline CDR1 is MNHEY and CDR2 SMNVEV (reference sequence). CDR3 length: 18 amino acids. V gave up 1 base and J gave up 6 bases; unmatched junction bases: 12. CDR3 sequence (DNA): TGTGCCAGCAGTTTATTCGGAGCAGGGGGACAATTTAATTCACCCCTCCACTTT. This codes for CASSLFGAGGQFNSPLHF.

The rearrangement joins TRBV12-3 or TRBV12-4 to TRBJ1-1, with no clear D. Trimming took 6 bases from V and 0 from J, leaving 8 bases between them. The CDR3 is made up of 13 amino acids. The CDR3 sequence is CASSRHLNTEAFF. The CDR3 DNA follows: TGTGCCAGCAGCCGACACCTGAACACTGAAGCTTTCTTT.

The chain couples TRBV18 to TRBJ1-4; D is unclear. The CDR3 runs to 14 residues. Germline assignment: CDR1 KGHSH and CDR2 LQKENI. Trimming cost V 6 bases and J 5 bases, with 13 bases left between them. CDR3 nucleotides: TGTGCCAGCTCCCACCAGTCGGGAAATGAAAAACTGTTTTTT. This gives the protein CASSHQSGNEKLFF.

This chain links TRBV12-3 or TRBV12-4 with TRBJ1-1; possibly TRBD1 for D (6 bases). The CDR3 contains 13 residues. The ends were cut back, 4 bases at V and 6 bases at J, with 12 bases in the middle. The chain's CDR3 is CASSWGQLSEAFF. The CDR3 DNA reads TGTGCCAGCAGTTGGGGACAACTCTCTGAAGCTTTCTTT.

V and J are TRBV6-5 and TRBJ2-7; 11 bases agree with TRBD2. V gave up 5 bases and J gave up 3 bases; unmatched junction bases: 3. Germline assignment: CDR1 MNHEY and CDR2 SVGAGI. CDR3 size: 14 residues. The CDR3 nucleotides are TGTGCCAGCAGTAGTAGCGGGAGGGGCTACGAGCAGTACTTC. Translated: CASSSSGRGYEQYF.

The chain combines TRBV7-2 with TRBJ2-7; 15 bases map to TRBD2. The ends lost 5 bases at V and 5 bases at J; junction bases unmatched: 10. Germline CDR1 reads SGHTA; CDR2 reads FQGNSA. This CDR3 is built from 17 residues. In DNA form, the CDR3 reads TGTGCCAGCAGCCACTCAGGACTAGCGGGGGGGCCCAACGAGCAGTACTTC. The encoded protein is CASSHSGLAGGPNEQYF.

This chain uses TRBV27 with TRBJ1-1; tentatively, D is TRBD1 (5 bases). Trimming stripped 7 bases from V and 3 bases from J, with 21 bases between. The CDR3 extends over 16 amino acids. CDR1 and CDR2 from the germline V gene are MNHEY and SMNVEV (reference sequence). The CDR3 nucleotides read TGTGCCAGCAACCCCAGGGAACGGGTTACGGACACTGAAGCTTTCTTT. As protein: CASNPRERVTDTEAFF.

The CDR3 DNA is TGTGCCAGTAGTACGGAGGTTGGCGCTTTCTTT. The encoded protein is CASSTEVGAFF. The chain couples TRBV19 to TRBJ1-1; D remains ambiguous. From germline, CDR1 is LNHDA and CDR2 SQIVND (reference sequence). Trimming stripped 4 bases from V and 11 bases from J, with 11 bases between. The CDR3 consists of 11 residues. Full variable domain (remainder filled in from reference TRBV19 and TRBJ1-1): DGGITQSPKYLFRKEGQNVTLSCEQNLNHDAMYWYRQDPGQGLRLIYYSQIVNDFQKGDIAEGYSVSREKKESFPLTVTSAQKNPTAFYLCASSTEVGAFFGQGTRLTVV.

This chain joins TRBV20-1 and TRBJ1-1, with D maybe TRBD1 (6 bases). The V end was cut by 4 bases, the J end by 8 bases, with 11 bases between. CDR3 length: 11 residues. Germline CDR1 DFQATT, CDR2 SNEGSKA (reference sequence). CDR3 bases: TGCAGTGCTACCAATACAGGGGAAGCTTTCTTT. Protein: CSATNTGEAFF.

The chain uses TRBV6-6 and TRBJ1-1; TRBD1 aligns across 10 bases. V lost 5 bases to trimming and J lost 4 bases; unmatched junction nucleotides: 10. The V gene's germline CDR1 is MNHNY and CDR2 SVGAGI (reference sequence). The CDR3 loop spans 16 amino acids. As DNA, the CDR3 is TGTGCCAGCAGTGCGACAGGGGGCTTGGGGACCACTGAAGCTTTCTTT. It codes for CASSATGGLGTTEAFF.

As DNA, the CDR3 is TGTGCCAGCAGCCTAGGAGGAGGCTACACCTTC. Its translation: CASSLGGGYTF. The chain has TRBV5-4 and TRBJ1-2; D remains ambiguous. Germline V gene data show CDR1 as SGHNT and CDR2 as YYREEE (reference sequence). V lost 4 bases to trimming and J lost 8 bases, with 9 bases between them. The CDR3 has 11 residues.

The chain carries TRBV11-2 and TRBJ2-1, with 10 bases aligning to TRBD2. Trimming cost V 2 bases and J 9 bases; bases outside gene matches: 7. The CDR3 is 15 residues long. Germline assignment: CDR1 SGHAT and CDR2 FQNNGV. CDR3 loop: CASSLTVSGGLEQFF. The CDR3 nucleotides are TGTGCCAGCAGCTTAACGGTTAGCGGGGGGCTTGAGCAGTTCTTC.

This rearrangement joins TRBV7-2 to TRBJ1-1; D remains ambiguous. Trimming removed 1 base from V and 4 bases from J, with 7 bases in between. The CDR3 is 13 residues long. CDR1 and CDR2 (germline): SGHTA, FQGNSA. As DNA, the CDR3 is TGTGCCAGCAGCTTAGGAGTAATCACTGAAGCTTTCTTT. Translated, it gives CASSLGVITEAFF.